What follows is one TCR beta chain and its context. The data derive from a study of blood T cells in healthy people across ages. The V gene end was trimmed by 6 bases and the J gene end by 7 bases; junction bases not matched to a gene: 9. CDR3 length equals 13 residues. Germline-derived CDR1 and CDR2 are SQVTM and ANQGSEA. A sample-barcoded 5' primer and a J-beta primer mix were used in a second PCR of about 6 to 12 cycles. Sequencing yielded, for each sample, at least 3 million paired-end reads carrying CDR3. In TCRdb, the 5' RACE reads were re-called with MiXCR into one record per CDR3 protein. This sample has about 1.7 million distinct CDR3 sequences, with over 25% found just once.

This chain joins TRBV29-1 and TRBJ2-7; TRBD1 agrees at 10 bases. The TCR originated in a woman aged 25 to 39 in good health. Sequencing was done on a sample of blood. This CDR3 reads CSVYRDRGREQYF. CDR3 in DNA: TGCAGCGTATACCGGGACAGGGGACGGGAGCAGTACTTC.